The 28 T cell receptor beta chains below all came from one sample that was sequenced in a study of blood T cell repertoires in COVID-19. TCRdb's copy holds only in-frame clones and misses some; the assay was immunoSEQ multiplex PCR. This sample yields 250,000 or so clones, of which around 88% are seen a single time; roughly 10% belongs to the top ten. The sequenced sample consisted of PBMCs or T cells enriched from blood (not recorded which). All receptors come from a middle-aged man who had recovered from COVID-19.

The chain carries TRBV9 and TRBJ2-7; a weak D match, TRBD2 (6 bases). The CDR3 extends over 14 amino acids. Germline lookup yields CDR1 SGDLS and CDR2 YYNGEE. V lost 3 bases, J lost 4 bases, and 14 bases lay in between. CDR3 in DNA: TGTGCCAGCAGCGCCGGGAGTTTGTCGTACGAGCAGTACTTC. Translating gives CASSAGSLSYEQYF.

The V and J genes are TRBV7-8 and TRBJ2-2, with 7 bases that match TRBD2. Unmatched junction bases numbered 7, after V lost 1 base and J lost 2 bases. This CDR3 spans 17 amino acids. The V gene's germline CDR1 is SGHVS and CDR2 FQNEAQ. The CDR3 protein is CASSLVPGRVNTGELFF. CDR3 coding DNA: TGTGCCAGCAGCTTAGTTCCAGGGAGGGTAAACACCGGGGAGCTGTTTTTT.

The V and J genes are TRBV5-1 and TRBJ2-3; the D gene is possibly TRBD2 (6 bases). The CDR3 sequence is 15 residues long. Germline V lookup: CDR1 SGHRS, CDR2 YFSETQ. The germline V and J ends were trimmed by 4 bases and 4 bases, with 16 bases remaining between them. CDR3 bases: TGCGCCAGCAGCCGGGGGTCTAGTGGTCCAGATACGCAGTATTTT. This sequence encodes CASSRGSSGPDTQYF.

CDR3 sequence (DNA): TGTGCCAGCAGTGAGGGTCCACAGGATCGGAATCAGCCCCAGCATTTT. Its translation is CASSEGPQDRNQPQHF. The chain employs TRBV2 and TRBJ1-5; maybe TRBD1 (5 bases). The CDR3 consists of 16 residues. The V end was cut by 3 bases, the J end by 4 bases, with 16 bases between. CDR1 SNHLY and CDR2 FYNNEI come from the germline V gene.

The rearrangement links TRBV27 to TRBJ2-1, with 9 bases fitting TRBD1. CDR3 size: 18 residues. Germline CDR1 is MNHEY and CDR2 is SMNVEV (reference sequence). Trimming cost V 3 bases and J 3 bases; bases outside gene matches: 12. The CDR3 nucleotides read TGTGCCAGCAGTTTTAGAGCTGGGACAGGGCGCTTCTACAATGAGCAGTTCTTC. It specifies CASSFRAGTGRFYNEQFF.

This clone was detected once. This rearrangement joins TRBV24-1 to TRBJ1-5, with TRBD1 matching over 7 bases. The CDR3 is 15 amino acids. Germline loops: CDR1 KGHDR, CDR2 SFDVKD. J gave up 2 bases and V 4 bases, and 4 bases lay outside the gene matches. The CDR3 region is CATSDQTGGNQPQHF. As DNA, the CDR3 is TGTGCCACCAGTGACCAAACAGGGGGCAATCAGCCCCAGCATTTT.

The J gene is TRBJ2-3, the V gene TRBV14; TRBD1 agrees at 8 bases. Losses at the gene ends were 1 base for V and 3 bases for J; bases not matched to a gene: 9. The CDR3 spans 17 residues. Germline CDR1 and CDR2: SGHDN and FVKESK. The CDR3 sequence is CASSQGKRDRTTDTQYF. CDR3 bases: TGTGCCAGCAGCCAAGGGAAACGGGACAGGACGACAGATACGCAGTATTTT.

The CDR3 sequence is CASSLFSRGNQPQHF. As DNA, the CDR3 is TGTGCCAGCAGTTTATTCTCGAGGGGCAATCAGCCCCAGCATTTT. The genes are TRBV27 and TRBJ1-5; D is unclear. The V gene lost 1 base and the J gene lost 2 bases, with 9 bases spanning the gap. The CDR3 is 15 residues long. CDR1 is MNHEY and CDR2 is SMNVEV in the germline V gene (reference sequence).

The V gene is TRBV11-2, the J gene TRBJ1-4, with 7 bases fitting TRBD1. Germline CDR1 SGHAT, CDR2 FQNNGV. CDR3 length equals 15 residues. With V trimmed by 5 bases and J by 4 bases, 7 bases remained unmatched. This chain's CDR3 is CASSPGGQINEKLFF. The CDR3 coding sequence is TGTGCCAGCAGCCCAGGGGGACAAATTAATGAAAAACTGTTTTTT.

The chain combines TRBV7-9 with TRBJ2-1; no firm D call. The CDR3 has 14 residues. Germline V lookup: CDR1 SEHNR, CDR2 FQNEAQ (reference sequence). The V end was cut by 3 bases, the J end by 0 bases, with 6 bases between. CDR3 nucleotides: TGTGCCAGCAGCTTCTCCAGCTCCTACAATGAGCAGTTCTTC. Translated: CASSFSSSYNEQFF.

DNA of the CDR3: TGTGCCAGTAGTCCCCGCGGACAGTATAGCAATCAGCCCCAGCATTTT. Amino acids: CASSPRGQYSNQPQHF. The chain combines TRBV19 with TRBJ1-5, with D tentatively TRBD1 (6 bases). CDR3 length: 16 residues. Germline CDR1 is LNHDA and CDR2 is SQIVND (reference sequence). V was shortened by 5 bases and J by 0 bases, with 14 bases between the two germline ends.

The CDR3 is CASSPDRGYEQYF. As DNA, the CDR3 is TGTGCCAGCAGTCCGGACAGGGGATACGAGCAGTACTTC. The genes are TRBV28 and TRBJ2-7, with 9 nucleotides matching TRBD1. This CDR3 contains 13 residues. V gave up 5 bases and J gave up 4 bases; unmatched junction bases: 3. Germline V gene lookup returns CDR1 MDHEN and CDR2 SYDVKM.

The chain joins TRBV5-1 to TRBJ2-7; 9 positions match TRBD2. This CDR3 is built from 12 residues. Germline V gene lookup returns CDR1 SGHRS and CDR2 YFSETQ. Unmatched junction bases numbered 0, after V lost 1 base and J lost 7 bases. The CDR3 coding sequence is TGCGCCAGCAGCTTGCTAGCGGGGGAGCAGTACTTC. As protein: CASSLLAGEQYF.

The rearrangement uses TRBV7-8 and TRBJ1-3, with a possible D match to TRBD1 (5 bases). The V gene lost 2 bases and the J gene lost 4 bases, with 18 bases spanning the gap. Germline V gene lookup returns CDR1 SGHVS and CDR2 FQNEAQ. The CDR3 runs 17 residues. The CDR3: CASSLIPHAGQGNTIYF. The CDR3 DNA reads TGTGCCAGCAGCTTAATCCCCCACGCGGGGCAGGGAAACACCATATATTTT. The full variable domain, rest sourced from reference TRBV7-8 and TRBJ1-3, is GAGVSQSPRYKVAKRGQDVALRCDPISGHVSLFWYQQALGQGPEFLTYFQNEAQLDKSGLPSDRFFAERPEGSVSTLKIQRTQQEDSAVYLCASSLIPHAGQGNTIYFGEGSWLTVV.

The chain recombines TRBV5-1 with TRBJ2-1; TRBD2 agrees at 12 bases. This CDR3 region has 18 residues. CDR1 is SGHRS and CDR2 is YFSETQ in the germline V gene. V shed 1 base, J shed 5 bases, and the junction held 10 bases outside the gene matches. In DNA, the CDR3 is TGCGCCAGCAGCTTGCGGCCTAGCGGGAGGGCCGCCCACAATGAGCAGTTCTTC. Translating it yields CASSLRPSGRAAHNEQFF.

V is TRBV6-2 or TRBV6-3 and J is TRBJ2-3; 7 nucleotides agree with TRBD2. This CDR3 contains 17 residues. Trimming at V came to 4 bases and at J to 0 bases, leaving 10 bases not matched to a gene. Germline values: CDR1 MNHEY, CDR2 SVGEGT. The CDR3 reads CASSSHPSGPSTDTQYF. For the CDR3, the DNA is TGTGCCAGCAGTTCCCACCCTAGCGGACCAAGCACAGATACGCAGTATTTT.

The V call is TRBV6-6, the J call TRBJ2-3, with 8 bases lining up with TRBD2. Per the germline V gene, CDR1 is MNHNY and CDR2 is SVGAGI (reference sequence). The V and J ends lost 2 bases and 3 bases, in that order; junction bases with no gene match: 7. The CDR3 runs to 16 residues. The CDR3 DNA reads TGTGCCAGCAGTTACGGGGCGGGAGGACGGACAGATACGCAGTATTTT. Translated: CASSYGAGGRTDTQYF.

The V gene is TRBV9, the J gene TRBJ1-5, with TRBD1 as a possible D gene (6 bases). V lost 3 bases, J lost 0 bases, and 16 bases lay in between. This CDR3 is built from 17 residues. Looked up from germline, CDR1 is SGDLS and CDR2 is YYNGEE. As DNA, the CDR3 is TGTGCCAGCAGCGCCGGACAGACCACGACTAGCAATCAGCCCCAGCATTTT. It is translated as CASSAGQTTTSNQPQHF.

V gene TRBV19 combines with J gene TRBJ2-1; the match to TRBD2 covers 9 bases. This CDR3 is 14 amino acids long. After removal of 5 bases from V and 8 bases from J, the junction contained 7 bases not matched to a gene. From germline, CDR1 is LNHDA and CDR2 SQIVND (reference sequence). The CDR3: CASSLGTSIYEQFF. The CDR3 region has the DNA TGTGCCAGTAGTCTGGGGACTAGCATTTATGAGCAGTTCTTC.

The chain is built from TRBV25-1 and TRBJ1-2; 11 bases agree with TRBD1. The CDR3 length is 13 residues. Unmatched junction bases numbered 6, after V lost 9 bases and J lost 6 bases. Germline V gene lookup returns CDR1 MGHDK and CDR2 SYGVNS. This CDR3 is CASFGQGANGYTF. DNA for the CDR3: TGTGCCAGTTTCGGACAGGGGGCGAATGGCTACACCTTC.

The chain links TRBV5-1 to TRBJ2-7; TRBD2 might be the D (6 bases). The CDR3 runs to 12 residues. V lost 3 bases, J lost 5 bases, and 9 bases lay in between. In germline, CDR1 is SGHRS, CDR2 YFSETQ. The CDR3 nucleotides read TGCGCCAGCAGCTACCCTAGCGACGAGCAGTACTTC. It yields the protein CASSYPSDEQYF.

The V gene is TRBV9, the J gene TRBJ2-2; 9 nucleotides align to TRBD2. The CDR3 is made up of 20 amino acids. CDR1 is SGDLS, CDR2 YYNGEE, per germline. V shed 4 bases, J shed 2 bases, and the junction held 18 bases outside the gene matches. In nucleotides, the CDR3 is TGTGCCAGCAGCTCCCAAAAGCTGGCGGGAGGGCCTCTAAACACCGGGGAGCTGTTTTTT. Protein sequence: CASSSQKLAGGPLNTGELFF.

The chain recombines TRBV11-1 with TRBJ2-7, with no clear D. CDR3 length: 14 residues. Trimming removed 4 bases at V and 0 bases at J, with 10 bases between. Germline CDR1 and CDR2: SGHAT and FQDESV (reference sequence). The CDR3 region is CASSSRWSSYEQYF. The CDR3 nucleotides read TGTGCCAGCAGCTCCCGGTGGAGCTCCTACGAGCAGTACTTC.

The CDR3 DNA reads TGTGCCAGCAGCGTTTCCGACAGGGCCTCAGGTGAGCAGTTCTTC. As protein: CASSVSDRASGEQFF. The chain links TRBV9 to TRBJ2-1, with TRBD1 matching 7 bases. The J segment lost 9 bases and the V segment lost 2 bases, leaving 11 bases of the junction unmatched. Germline V gene lookup returns CDR1 SGDLS and CDR2 YYNGEE. The CDR3 totals 15 residues.

The chain has TRBV19 and TRBJ2-7, with D possibly TRBD2 on 5 matching bases. Germline CDR1 and CDR2: LNHDA and SQIVND (reference sequence). The CDR3 runs 14 residues. The germline V and J ends were trimmed by 5 bases and 7 bases, with 18 bases remaining between them. CDR3 nucleotide sequence: TGTGCCAGTAGTTCGTCGACGACTAATGGAGAGCAGTACTTC. This codes for CASSSSTTNGEQYF.

This chain uses TRBV29-1 with TRBJ1-2; D is undetermined. V lost 4 bases and J lost 1, with 7 bases in between. From germline, CDR1 is SQVTM and CDR2 ANQGSEA. The CDR3 has 12 residues. CDR3 amino acids: CSVAGLNYGYTF. CDR3 bases: TGCAGCGTTGCAGGACTTAACTATGGCTACACCTTC.

J is TRBJ1-5 and V is TRBV7-9; the match to TRBD1 covers 7 bases. V was clipped by 4 bases and J by 3 bases; unmatched bases: 6. The CDR3 consists of 15 residues. CDR1 is SEHNR, CDR2 FQNEAQ, per germline (reference sequence). The CDR3 loop is CASSSQGGPNQPQHF. CDR3 nucleotide sequence: TGTGCCAGCAGCTCGCAGGGGGGCCCCAATCAGCCCCAGCATTTT.

The chain employs TRBV21-1 and TRBJ1-1; TRBD1, the D gene given by the table, was not confirmed from the DNA. TRBV21-1 has pseudogene status. The CDR3 runs 18 residues. The CDR3 loop is CASSNRRTGGTPNTEAFF. Written as DNA, the CDR3 is TGTGCCAGCAGCAACCGCCGGACAGGGGGGACCCCGAACACTGAAGCTTTCTTT.